This T cell receptor (beta chain) was obtained from a study of blood T cell repertoires in COVID-19. Study-wide context: COVID-19 samples from acute and convalescent phases originated in the United States, Italy and Spain. T cells, B-cell-depleted T cells, or PBMCs supplied cDNA or gDNA.

The Seattle patients joined while their infection was active and were tracked longitudinally afterward. Authors' data handling: Estimation of nucleated cell counts relied on the amplification of reference gene primers. Repertoires were generated with immunoSEQ multiplex PCR, while TCRdb's copy carries only in-frame clones and drops some. That table is the source of V, J and clone size, and D and trimming were worked out from the DNA. The sample contains 150,000 or so clones, around 83% of which appear only once. The germline V gene encodes CDR1 LGHDT and CDR2 YNNKEL (reference sequence). V shed 3 bases and J shed 4 bases, with 7 bases lying between them. The CDR3 sequence is 13 residues long.

The chain uses TRBV3-1 (or the pseudogene TRBV3-2) and TRBJ1-5, with a possible D match to TRBD1 (6 bases). The specimen was peripheral blood. The TCR comes from a woman aged 55-70 years with COVID-19, enrolled during active disease. DNA for the CDR3: TGTGCCAGCAGCCATCAGGGGAATCAGCCCCAGCATTTT. Its protein product is CASSHQGNQPQHF.